This T cell receptor (beta chain) is from a study of shared clonotypes between healthy human individuals. Concerning this clone itself: The antigen is unknown.

This CDR3 is 15 amino acids long. Points from the study as a whole: Read depth was anticipated to influence clonotype sharing among donors. The generation probabilities recorded for non-shared clonotypes fell below those of clonotypes shared by all four donors.

Partitioning of CD4+ cells yielded a CD45RA+ naive subset and a CD45RA-negative memory subset. Sorted subsets were amplified in replicate PCRs using 200 ng DNA, around 30,000 T cell genomes. Data came from immunoSEQ multiplex PCR; TCRdb stores just in-frame clones and leaves some out. The sample lists millions of clones; 85% to 95% were seen once. The origin of this receptor is a man aged 18-30 years in good health. The rearrangement uses TRBV21-1 and TRBJ2-5; the table's D call TRBD1 went unverified against the DNA. TRBV21-1 is deemed a pseudogene. Sequencing was performed on naive CD4+ T cells sorted from blood. Subset in this sample: CD45RA+ positively selected. The CDR3 spells CASSKGSGDQETQYF. In DNA form, the CDR3 reads TGTGCCAGCAGCAAAGGGTCAGGGGACCAAGAGACCCAGTACTTC.